This entry features one T cell receptor beta chain sequence. Vbeta (60) and Jbeta (13) primers were used in the PCR. Repertoires were generated with immunoSEQ multiplex PCR, while TCRdb's copy carries only in-frame clones and drops some. Of just over 150,000 clones listed, roughly 80% are singletons. V was trimmed by 4 bases and J by 5 bases, leaving 12 bases between them. Germline lookup yields CDR1 SGHNT and CDR2 YYREEE (reference sequence). The CDR3 spans 13 residues. This sample was taken from a study of cytomegalovirus exposure and HLA in healthy donors. The source material was PBMCs. J is TRBJ2-5 and V is TRBV5-4; TRBD2 might be the D (5 bases). The sequence came from a male donor in good health and CMV-seropositive. In DNA, the CDR3 is TGTGCCAGCAGCGTAATTAGCGAGGAGACCCAGTACTTC. As protein: CASSVISEETQYF. Full variable domain (missing parts from reference TRBV5-4 and TRBJ2-5): ETGVTQSPTHLIKTRGQQVTLRCSSQSGHNTVSWYQQALGQGPQFIFQYYREEENGRGNFPPRFSGLQFPNYSSELNVNALELDDSALYLCASSVISEETQYFGPGTRLLVL.